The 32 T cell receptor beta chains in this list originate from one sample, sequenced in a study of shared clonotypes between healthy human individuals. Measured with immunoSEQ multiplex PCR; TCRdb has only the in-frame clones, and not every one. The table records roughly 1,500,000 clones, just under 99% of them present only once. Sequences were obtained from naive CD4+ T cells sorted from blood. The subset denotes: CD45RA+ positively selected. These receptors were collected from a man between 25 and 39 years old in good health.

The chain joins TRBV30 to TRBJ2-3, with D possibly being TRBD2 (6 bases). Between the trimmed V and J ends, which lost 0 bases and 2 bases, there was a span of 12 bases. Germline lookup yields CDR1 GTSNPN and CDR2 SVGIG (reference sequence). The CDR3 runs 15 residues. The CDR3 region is CAWSVMGRNTDTQYF. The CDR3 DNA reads TGTGCCTGGAGTGTTATGGGGAGGAACACAGATACGCAGTATTTT.

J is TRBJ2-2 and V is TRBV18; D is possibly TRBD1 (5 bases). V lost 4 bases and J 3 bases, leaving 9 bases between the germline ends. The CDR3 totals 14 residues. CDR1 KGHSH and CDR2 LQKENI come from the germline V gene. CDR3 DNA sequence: TGTGCCAGCTCACGGACATTAGACACCGGGGAGCTGTTTTTT. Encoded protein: CASSRTLDTGELFF.

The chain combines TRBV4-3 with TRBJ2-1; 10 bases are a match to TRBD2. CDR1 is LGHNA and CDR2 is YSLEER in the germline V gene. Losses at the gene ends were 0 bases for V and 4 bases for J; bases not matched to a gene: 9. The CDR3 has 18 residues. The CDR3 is CASSQDWTSGGLYNEQFF. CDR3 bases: TGCGCCAGCAGCCAAGATTGGACTAGCGGTGGGTTGTACAATGAGCAGTTCTTC.

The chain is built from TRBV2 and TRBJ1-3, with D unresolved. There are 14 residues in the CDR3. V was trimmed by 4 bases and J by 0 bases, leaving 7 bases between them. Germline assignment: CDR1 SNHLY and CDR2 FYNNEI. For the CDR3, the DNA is TGTGCCAGCAGTGTCTCTCCCTCTGGAAACACCATATATTTT. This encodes CASSVSPSGNTIYF.

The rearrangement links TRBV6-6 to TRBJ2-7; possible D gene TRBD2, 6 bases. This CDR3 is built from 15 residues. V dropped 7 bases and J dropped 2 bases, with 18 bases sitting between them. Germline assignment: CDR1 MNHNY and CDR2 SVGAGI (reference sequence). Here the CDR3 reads CASNTLRGKTYEQYF. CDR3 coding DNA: TGTGCCAGCAACACCCTCCGGGGGAAGACCTACGAGCAGTACTTC.

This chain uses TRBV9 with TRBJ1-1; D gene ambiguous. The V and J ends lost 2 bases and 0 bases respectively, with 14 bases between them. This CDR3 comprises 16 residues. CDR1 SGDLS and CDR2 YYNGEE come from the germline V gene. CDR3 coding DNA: TGTGCCAGCAGCGTCGTAGGAAACATTTTGAACACTGAAGCTTTCTTT. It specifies CASSVVGNILNTEAFF.

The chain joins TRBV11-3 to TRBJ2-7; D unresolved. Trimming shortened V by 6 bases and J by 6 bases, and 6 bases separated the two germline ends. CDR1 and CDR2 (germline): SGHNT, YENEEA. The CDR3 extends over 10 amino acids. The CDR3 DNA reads TGTGCCAGCAGACTCGCCGAGCAGTACTTC. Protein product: CASRLAEQYF.

The CDR3: CASSLPGTGGDEQYF. CDR3 nucleotide sequence: TGTGCCAGCAGTTTGCCCGGGACAGGGGGCGACGAGCAGTACTTC. V and J are TRBV28 and TRBJ2-7; TRBD1 agrees at 12 bases. The CDR3 sequence is 15 residues long. Per germline, CDR1 MDHEN and CDR2 SYDVKM. V shed 3 bases and J 5 bases; nucleotides not matched to a gene: 5.

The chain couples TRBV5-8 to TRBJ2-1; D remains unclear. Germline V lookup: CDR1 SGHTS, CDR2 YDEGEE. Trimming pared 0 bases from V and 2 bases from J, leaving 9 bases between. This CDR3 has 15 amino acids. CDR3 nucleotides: TGTGCCAGCAGCTTGGGGTCAGGACCCTACAATGAGCAGTTCTTC. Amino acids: CASSLGSGPYNEQFF.

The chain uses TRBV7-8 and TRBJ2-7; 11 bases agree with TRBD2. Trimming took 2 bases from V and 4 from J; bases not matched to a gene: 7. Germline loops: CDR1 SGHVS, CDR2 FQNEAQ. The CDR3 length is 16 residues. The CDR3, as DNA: TGTGCCAGCAGCTTATTCACGGGACTAGCGGAATACGAGCAGTACTTC. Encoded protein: CASSLFTGLAEYEQYF.

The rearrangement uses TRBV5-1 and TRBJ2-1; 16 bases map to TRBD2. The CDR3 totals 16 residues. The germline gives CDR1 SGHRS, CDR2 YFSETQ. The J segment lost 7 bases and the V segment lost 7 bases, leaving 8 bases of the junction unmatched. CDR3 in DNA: TGCGCCAGCTCGGGACTAGCGGGAGGGTATTTAAATGAGCAGTTCTTC. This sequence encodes CASSGLAGGYLNEQFF.

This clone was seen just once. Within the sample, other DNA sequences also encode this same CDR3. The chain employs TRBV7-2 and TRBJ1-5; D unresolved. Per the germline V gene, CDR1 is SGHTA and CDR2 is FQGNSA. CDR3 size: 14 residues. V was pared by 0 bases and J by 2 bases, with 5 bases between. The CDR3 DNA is TGTGCCAGCAGCTTAGCGAGGGGCAATCAGCCCCAGCATTTT. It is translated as CASSLARGNQPQHF. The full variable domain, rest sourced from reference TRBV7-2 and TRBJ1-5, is GAGVSQSPSNKVTEKGKDVELRCDPISGHTALYWYRQSLGQGLEFLIYFQGNSAPDKSGLPSDRFSAERTGGSVSTLTIQRTQQEDSAVYLCASSLARGNQPQHFGDGTRLSIL.

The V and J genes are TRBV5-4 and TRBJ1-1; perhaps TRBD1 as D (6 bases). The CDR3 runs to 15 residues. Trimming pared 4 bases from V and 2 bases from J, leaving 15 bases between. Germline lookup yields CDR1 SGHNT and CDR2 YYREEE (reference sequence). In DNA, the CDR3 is TGTGCCAGCAGCCCGACGGGGGCACCAAACACTGAAGCTTTCTTT. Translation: CASSPTGAPNTEAFF.

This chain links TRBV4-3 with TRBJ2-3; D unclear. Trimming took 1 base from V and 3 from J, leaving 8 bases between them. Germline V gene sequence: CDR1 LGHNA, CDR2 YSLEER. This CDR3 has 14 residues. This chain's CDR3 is CASSQVPETDTQYF. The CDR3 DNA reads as TGCGCCAGCAGCCAAGTGCCGGAGACAGATACGCAGTATTTT.

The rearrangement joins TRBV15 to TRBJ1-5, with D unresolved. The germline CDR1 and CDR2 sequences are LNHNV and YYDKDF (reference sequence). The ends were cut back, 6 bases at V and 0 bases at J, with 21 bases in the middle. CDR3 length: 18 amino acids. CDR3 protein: CATSKSPRRRYSNQPQHF. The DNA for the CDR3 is TGTGCCACCAGTAAGAGCCCCCGTCGACGGTATAGCAATCAGCCCCAGCATTTT. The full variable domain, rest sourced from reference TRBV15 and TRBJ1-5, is DAMVIQNPRYQVTQFGKPVTLSCSQTLNHNVMYWYQQKSSQAPKLLFHYYDKDFNNEADTPDNFQSRRPNTSFCFLDIRSPGLGDTAMYLCATSKSPRRRYSNQPQHFGDGTRLSIL.

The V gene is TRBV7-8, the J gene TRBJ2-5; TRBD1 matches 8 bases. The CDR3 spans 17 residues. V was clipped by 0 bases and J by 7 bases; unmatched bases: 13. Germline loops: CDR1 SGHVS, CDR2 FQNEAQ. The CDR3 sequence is CASSLARSRGQPRTQYF. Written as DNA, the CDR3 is TGTGCCAGCAGCTTAGCGAGGAGCAGGGGGCAGCCTCGGACCCAGTACTTC.

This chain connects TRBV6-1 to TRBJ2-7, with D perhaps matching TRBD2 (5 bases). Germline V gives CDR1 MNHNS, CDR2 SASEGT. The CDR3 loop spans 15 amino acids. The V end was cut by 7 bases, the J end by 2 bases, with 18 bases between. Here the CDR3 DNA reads TGTGCCAGCACCCCACGGGGAGCTTTGGCCTACGAGCAGTACTTC. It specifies CASTPRGALAYEQYF.

Written as DNA, the CDR3 is TGTGCCAGCAGGAGACAGGGCGGAGGTGTGAGTGAGCAGTTCTTC. Its protein product is CASRRQGGGVSEQFF. The V gene is TRBV28, the J gene TRBJ2-1; 7 positions match TRBD1. J was trimmed by 9 bases and V by 6 bases; bases with no gene match: 14. The CDR3 runs to 15 residues. Germline assignment: CDR1 MDHEN and CDR2 SYDVKM.

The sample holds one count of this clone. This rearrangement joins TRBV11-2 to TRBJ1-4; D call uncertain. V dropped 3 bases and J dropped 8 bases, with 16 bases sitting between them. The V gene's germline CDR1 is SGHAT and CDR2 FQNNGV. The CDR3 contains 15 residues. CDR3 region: CASSFSLHLQEKLFF. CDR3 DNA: TGTGCCAGCAGCTTTTCACTGCACCTACAAGAAAAACTGTTTTTT.

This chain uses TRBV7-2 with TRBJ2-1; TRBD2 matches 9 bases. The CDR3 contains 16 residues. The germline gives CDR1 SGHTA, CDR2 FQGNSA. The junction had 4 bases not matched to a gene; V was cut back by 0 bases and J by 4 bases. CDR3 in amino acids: CASSLAASGTYNEQFF. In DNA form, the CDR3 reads TGTGCCAGCAGCTTAGCGGCTAGCGGGACGTACAATGAGCAGTTCTTC. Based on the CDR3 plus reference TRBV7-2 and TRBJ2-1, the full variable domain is GAGVSQSPSNKVTEKGKDVELRCDPISGHTALYWYRQSLGQGLEFLIYFQGNSAPDKSGLPSDRFSAERTGGSVSTLTIQRTQQEDSAVYLCASSLAASGTYNEQFFGPGTRLTVL.

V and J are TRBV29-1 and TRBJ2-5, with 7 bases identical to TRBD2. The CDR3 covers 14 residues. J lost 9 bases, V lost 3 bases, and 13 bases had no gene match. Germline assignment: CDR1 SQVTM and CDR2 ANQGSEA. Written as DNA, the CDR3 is TGCAGCGTTGAGGAGGCTAGCGGTTCTGGGGCCCAGTACTTC. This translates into CSVEEASGSGAQYF.

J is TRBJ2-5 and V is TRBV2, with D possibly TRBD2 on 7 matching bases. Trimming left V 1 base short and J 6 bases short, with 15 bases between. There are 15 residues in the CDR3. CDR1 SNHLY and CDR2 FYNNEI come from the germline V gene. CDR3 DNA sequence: TGTGCCAGCAGTGAAGGCGGGGAGGGGGAAAAGACCCAGTACTTC. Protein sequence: CASSEGGEGEKTQYF.

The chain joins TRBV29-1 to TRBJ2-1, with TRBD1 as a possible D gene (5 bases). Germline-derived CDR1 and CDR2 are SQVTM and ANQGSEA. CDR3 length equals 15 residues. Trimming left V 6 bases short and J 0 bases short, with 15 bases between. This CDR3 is CSVVGHLSSYNEQFF. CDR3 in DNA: TGCAGCGTAGTAGGACACTTGAGCTCCTACAATGAGCAGTTCTTC.

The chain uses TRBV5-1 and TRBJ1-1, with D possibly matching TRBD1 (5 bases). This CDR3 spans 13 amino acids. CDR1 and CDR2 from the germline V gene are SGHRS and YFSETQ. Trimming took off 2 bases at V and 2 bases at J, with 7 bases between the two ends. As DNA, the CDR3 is TGCGCCAGCAGCTTCGGGGCTAACACTGAAGCTTTCTTT. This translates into CASSFGANTEAFF. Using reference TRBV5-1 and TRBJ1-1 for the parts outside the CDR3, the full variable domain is KAGVTQTPRYLIKTRGQQVTLSCSPISGHRSVSWYQQTPGQGLQFLFEYFSETQRNKGNFPGRFSGRQFSNSRSEMNVSTLELGDSALYLCASSFGANTEAFFGQGTRLTVV.

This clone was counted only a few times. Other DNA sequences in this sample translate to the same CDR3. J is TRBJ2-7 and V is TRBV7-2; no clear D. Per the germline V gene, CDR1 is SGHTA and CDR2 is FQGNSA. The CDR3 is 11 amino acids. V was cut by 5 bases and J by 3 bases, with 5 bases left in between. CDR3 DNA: TGTGCCAGCAGCCCCCTCTACGAGCAGTACTTC. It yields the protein CASSPLYEQYF.

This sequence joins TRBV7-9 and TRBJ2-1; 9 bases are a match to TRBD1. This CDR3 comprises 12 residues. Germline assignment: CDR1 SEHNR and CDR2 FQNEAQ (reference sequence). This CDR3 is CATGGAGNEQFF. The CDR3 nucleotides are TGTGCTACAGGGGGCGCGGGGAATGAGCAGTTCTTC.

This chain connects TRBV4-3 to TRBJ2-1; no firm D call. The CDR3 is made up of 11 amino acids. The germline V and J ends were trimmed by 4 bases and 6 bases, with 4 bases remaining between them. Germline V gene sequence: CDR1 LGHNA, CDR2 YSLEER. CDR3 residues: CASSRGNEQFF. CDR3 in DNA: TGCGCCAGCAGCCGCGGCAATGAGCAGTTCTTC.

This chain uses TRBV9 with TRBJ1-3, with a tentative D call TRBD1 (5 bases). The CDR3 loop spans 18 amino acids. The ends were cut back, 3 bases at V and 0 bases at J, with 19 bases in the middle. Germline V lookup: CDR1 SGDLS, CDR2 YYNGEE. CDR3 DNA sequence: TGTGCCAGCAGCGGACAGACTGCCCTGGGACTCTCTGGAAACACCATATATTTT. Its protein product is CASSGQTALGLSGNTIYF.

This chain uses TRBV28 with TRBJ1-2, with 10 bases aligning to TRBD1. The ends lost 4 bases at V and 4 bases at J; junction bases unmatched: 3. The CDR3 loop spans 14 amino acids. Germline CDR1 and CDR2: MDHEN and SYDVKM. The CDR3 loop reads CASSSDRGLYGYTF. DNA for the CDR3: TGTGCCAGCAGTTCCGACAGGGGGCTCTATGGCTACACCTTC.

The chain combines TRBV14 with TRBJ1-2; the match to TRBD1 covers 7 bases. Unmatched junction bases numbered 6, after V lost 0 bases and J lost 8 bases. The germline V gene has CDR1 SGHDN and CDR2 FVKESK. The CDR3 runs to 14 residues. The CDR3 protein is CASSQDLRGTGYTF. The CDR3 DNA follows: TGTGCCAGCAGCCAAGATCTCAGGGGGACGGGCTACACCTTC.

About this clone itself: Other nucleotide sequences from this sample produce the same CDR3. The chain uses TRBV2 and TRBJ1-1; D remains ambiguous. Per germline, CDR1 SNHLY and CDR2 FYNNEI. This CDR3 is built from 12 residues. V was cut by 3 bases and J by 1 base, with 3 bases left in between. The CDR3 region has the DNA TGTGCCAGCAGTGACAGGAACACTGAAGCTTTCTTT. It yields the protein CASSDRNTEAFF.

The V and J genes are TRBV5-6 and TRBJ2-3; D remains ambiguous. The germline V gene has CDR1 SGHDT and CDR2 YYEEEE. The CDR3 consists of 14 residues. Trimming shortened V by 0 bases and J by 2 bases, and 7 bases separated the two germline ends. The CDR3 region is CASSLVRVTDTQYF. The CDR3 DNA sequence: TGTGCCAGCAGCTTGGTAAGGGTCACAGATACGCAGTATTTT.